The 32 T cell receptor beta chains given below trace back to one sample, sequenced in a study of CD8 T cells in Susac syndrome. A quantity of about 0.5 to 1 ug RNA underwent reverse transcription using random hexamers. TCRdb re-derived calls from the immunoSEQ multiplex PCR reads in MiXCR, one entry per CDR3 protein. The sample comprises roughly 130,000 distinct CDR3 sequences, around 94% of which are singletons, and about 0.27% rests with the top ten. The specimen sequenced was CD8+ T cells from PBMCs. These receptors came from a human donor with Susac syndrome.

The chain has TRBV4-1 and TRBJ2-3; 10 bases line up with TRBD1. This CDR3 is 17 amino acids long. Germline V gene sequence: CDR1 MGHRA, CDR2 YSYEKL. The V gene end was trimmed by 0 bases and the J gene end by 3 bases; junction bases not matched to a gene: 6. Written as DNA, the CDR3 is TGCGCCAGCAGCCAAGAAAGGGACAGGGGAGGGACAGATACGCAGTATTTT. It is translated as CASSQERDRGGTDTQYF.

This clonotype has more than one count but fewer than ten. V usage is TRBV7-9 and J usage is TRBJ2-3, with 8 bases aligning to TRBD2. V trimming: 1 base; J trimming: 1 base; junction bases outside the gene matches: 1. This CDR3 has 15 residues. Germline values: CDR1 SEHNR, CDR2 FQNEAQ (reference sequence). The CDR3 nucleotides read TGTGCCAGCAGCTTAGAAGCGGGGGGCACAGATACGCAGTATTTT. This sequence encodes CASSLEAGGTDTQYF.

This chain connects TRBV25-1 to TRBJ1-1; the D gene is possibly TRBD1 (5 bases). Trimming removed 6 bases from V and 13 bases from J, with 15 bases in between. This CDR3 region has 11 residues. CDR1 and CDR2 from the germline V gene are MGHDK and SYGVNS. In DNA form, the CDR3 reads TGTGCCAGCAGCATCGGGGGGATGGGTTTCTTT. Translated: CASSIGGMGFF.

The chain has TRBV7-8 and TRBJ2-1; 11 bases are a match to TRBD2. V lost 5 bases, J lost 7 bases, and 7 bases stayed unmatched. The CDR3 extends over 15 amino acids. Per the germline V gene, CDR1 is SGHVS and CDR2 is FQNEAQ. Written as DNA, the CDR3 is TGTGCCAGCAGCCCGCCGGGACTAGCGGTGAATGAGCAGTTCTTC. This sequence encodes CASSPPGLAVNEQFF.

DNA of the CDR3: TGTGCCAGCAGAAAGCCCGGGGAGCGAAAAGAGACCCAGTACTTC. This sequence encodes CASRKPGERKETQYF. The rearrangement links TRBV2 to TRBJ2-5; perhaps TRBD2 as D (5 bases). The V end was cut by 6 bases, the J end by 3 bases, with 17 bases between. Germline V gives CDR1 SNHLY, CDR2 FYNNEI. The CDR3 sequence is 15 residues long.

The CDR3 loop reads CASIGSEVRYGYTF. CDR3 nucleotides: TGTGCCAGCATCGGGTCGGAGGTTCGATATGGCTACACCTTC. This rearrangement joins TRBV5-4 to TRBJ1-2; D gene uncertain. V lost 6 bases to trimming and J lost 5 bases, with 17 bases between them. Germline loops: CDR1 SGHNT, CDR2 YYREEE (reference sequence). The CDR3 has 14 residues.

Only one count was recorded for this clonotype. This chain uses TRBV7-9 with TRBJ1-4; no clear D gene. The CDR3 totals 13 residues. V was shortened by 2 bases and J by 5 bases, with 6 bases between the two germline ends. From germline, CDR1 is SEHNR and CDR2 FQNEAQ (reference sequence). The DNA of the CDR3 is TGTGCCAGCAGCTTATACGGGAATGAAAAACTGTTTTTT. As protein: CASSLYGNEKLFF.

The CDR3: CAWETDTNQPQHF. The CDR3 nucleotides are TGTGCCTGGGAGACAGACACAAATCAGCCCCAGCATTTT. The chain employs TRBV30 and TRBJ1-5; D is possibly TRBD1 (5 bases). CDR3 length: 13 amino acids. The V end was cut by 5 bases, the J end by 4 bases, with 12 bases between. CDR1 and CDR2 (germline): GTSNPN, SVGIG (reference sequence). Full variable domain (missing parts from reference TRBV30 and TRBJ1-5): SQTIHQWPATLVQPVGSPLSLECTVEGTSNPNLYWYRQAAGRGLQLLFYSVGIGQISSEVPQNLSASRPQDRQFILSSKKLLLSDSGFYLCAWETDTNQPQHFGDGTRLSIL.

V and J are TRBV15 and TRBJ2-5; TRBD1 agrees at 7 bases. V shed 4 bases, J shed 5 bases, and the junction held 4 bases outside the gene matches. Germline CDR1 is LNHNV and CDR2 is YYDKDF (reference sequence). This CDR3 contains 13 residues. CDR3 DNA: TGTGCCACCAGCAAAGGGGGCATGGAGACCCAGTACTTC. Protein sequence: CATSKGGMETQYF.

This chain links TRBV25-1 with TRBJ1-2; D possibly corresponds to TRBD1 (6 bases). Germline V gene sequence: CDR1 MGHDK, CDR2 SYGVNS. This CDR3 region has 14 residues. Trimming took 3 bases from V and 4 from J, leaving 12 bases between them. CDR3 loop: CASSDGGQIYGYTF. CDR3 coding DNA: TGTGCCAGCAGTGACGGGGGGCAGATCTATGGCTACACCTTC.

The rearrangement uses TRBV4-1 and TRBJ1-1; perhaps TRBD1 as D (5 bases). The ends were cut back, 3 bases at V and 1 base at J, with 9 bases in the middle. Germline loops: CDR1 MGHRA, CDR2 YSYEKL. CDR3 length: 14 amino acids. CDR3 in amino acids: CASSHGRANTEAFF. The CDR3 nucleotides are TGCGCCAGCAGCCATGGCAGGGCGAACACTGAAGCTTTCTTT.

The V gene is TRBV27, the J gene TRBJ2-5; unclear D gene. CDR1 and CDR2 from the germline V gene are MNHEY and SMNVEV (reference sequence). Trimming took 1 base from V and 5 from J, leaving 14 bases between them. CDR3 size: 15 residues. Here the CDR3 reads CASSLLPTERETQYF. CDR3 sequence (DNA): TGTGCCAGCAGTTTATTACCGACGGAGAGGGAGACCCAGTACTTC.

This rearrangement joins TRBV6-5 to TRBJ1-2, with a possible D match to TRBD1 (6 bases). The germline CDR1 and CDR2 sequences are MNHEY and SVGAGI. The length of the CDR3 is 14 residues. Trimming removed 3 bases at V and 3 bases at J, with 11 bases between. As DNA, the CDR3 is TGTGCCAGCAGTTATCGGGACAACGACTATGGCTACACCTTC. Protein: CASSYRDNDYGYTF.

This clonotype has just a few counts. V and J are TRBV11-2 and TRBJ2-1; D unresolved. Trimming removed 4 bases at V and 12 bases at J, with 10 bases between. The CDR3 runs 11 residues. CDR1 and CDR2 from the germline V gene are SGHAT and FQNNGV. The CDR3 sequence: CASSSIGSQFF. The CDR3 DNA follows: TGTGCCAGCAGCTCGATTGGATCGCAGTTCTTC.

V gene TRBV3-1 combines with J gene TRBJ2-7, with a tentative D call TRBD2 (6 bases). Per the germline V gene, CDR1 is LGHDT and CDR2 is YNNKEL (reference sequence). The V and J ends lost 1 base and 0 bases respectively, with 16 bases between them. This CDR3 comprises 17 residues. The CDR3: CASSQVGGGSGSYEQYF. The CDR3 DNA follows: TGTGCCAGCAGCCAAGTGGGGGGAGGAAGCGGCTCCTACGAGCAGTACTTC.

This chain's CDR3 is CATRDSGRPFNEKLFF. Here the CDR3 DNA reads TGTGCCACCAGGGACTCAGGTCGACCGTTTAATGAAAAACTGTTTTTT. This sequence joins TRBV15 and TRBJ1-4; D is uncertain. There are 16 residues in the CDR3. Germline CDR1 and CDR2: LNHNV and YYDKDF (reference sequence). Trimming shortened V by 6 bases and J by 4 bases, and 18 bases separated the two germline ends.

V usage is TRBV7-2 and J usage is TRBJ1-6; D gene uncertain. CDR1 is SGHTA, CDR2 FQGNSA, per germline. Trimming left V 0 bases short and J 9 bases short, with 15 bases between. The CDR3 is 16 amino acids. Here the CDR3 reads CASSLARRGSSSPLHF. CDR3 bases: TGTGCCAGCAGCTTAGCGCGACGGGGTTCAAGTTCACCCCTCCACTTT.

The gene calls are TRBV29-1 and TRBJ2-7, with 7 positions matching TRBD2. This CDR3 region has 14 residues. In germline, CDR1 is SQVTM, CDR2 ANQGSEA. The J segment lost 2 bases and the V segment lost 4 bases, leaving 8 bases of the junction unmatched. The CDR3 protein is CSVAGGGIAYEQYF. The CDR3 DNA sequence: TGCAGCGTTGCAGGCGGGGGAATTGCCTACGAGCAGTACTTC.

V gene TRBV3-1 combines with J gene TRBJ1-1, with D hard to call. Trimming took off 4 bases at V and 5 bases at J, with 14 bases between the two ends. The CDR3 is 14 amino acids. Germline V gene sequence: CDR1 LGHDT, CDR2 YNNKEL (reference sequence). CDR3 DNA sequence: TGTGCCAGCAGCCCCCCGTCTGGACGGACTGAAGCTTTCTTT. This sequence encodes CASSPPSGRTEAFF.

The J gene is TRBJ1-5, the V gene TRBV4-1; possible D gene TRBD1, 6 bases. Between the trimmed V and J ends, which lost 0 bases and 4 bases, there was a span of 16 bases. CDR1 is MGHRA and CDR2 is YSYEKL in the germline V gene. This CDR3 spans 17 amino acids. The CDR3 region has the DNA TGCGCCAGCAGCCAAGACATAGGGGGGAACGGAAATCAGCCCCAGCATTTT. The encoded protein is CASSQDIGGNGNQPQHF.

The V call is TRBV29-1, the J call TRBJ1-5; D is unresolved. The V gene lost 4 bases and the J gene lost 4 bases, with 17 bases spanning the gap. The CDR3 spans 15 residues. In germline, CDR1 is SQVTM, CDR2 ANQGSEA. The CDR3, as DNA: TGCAGCGTTGGTCTGGGGTCGGGCCAAAATCAGCCCCAGCATTTT. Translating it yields CSVGLGSGQNQPQHF.

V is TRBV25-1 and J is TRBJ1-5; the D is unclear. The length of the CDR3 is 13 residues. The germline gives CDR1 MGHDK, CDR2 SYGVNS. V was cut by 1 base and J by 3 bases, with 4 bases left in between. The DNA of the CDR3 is TGTGCCAGCAGTGAATTCCACAATCAGCCCCAGCATTTT. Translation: CASSEFHNQPQHF.

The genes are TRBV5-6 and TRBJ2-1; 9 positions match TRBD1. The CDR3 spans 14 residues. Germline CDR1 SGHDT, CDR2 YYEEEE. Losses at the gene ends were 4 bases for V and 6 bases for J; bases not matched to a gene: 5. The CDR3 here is CASSTGTGINEQFF. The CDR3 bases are TGTGCCAGCAGCACCGGGACAGGGATCAATGAGCAGTTCTTC.

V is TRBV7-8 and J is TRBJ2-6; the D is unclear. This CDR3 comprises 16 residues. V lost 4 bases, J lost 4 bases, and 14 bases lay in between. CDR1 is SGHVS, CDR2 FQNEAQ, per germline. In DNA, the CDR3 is TGTGCCAGCAGCTCCTCGTGGGCCTCAGGGGCCAACGTCCTGACTTTC. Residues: CASSSSWASGANVLTF.

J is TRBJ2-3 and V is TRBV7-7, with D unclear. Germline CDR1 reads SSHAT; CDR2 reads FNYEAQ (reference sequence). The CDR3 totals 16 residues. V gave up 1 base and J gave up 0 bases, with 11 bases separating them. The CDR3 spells CASSLGPFKSTDTQYF. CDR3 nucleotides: TGTGCCAGCAGCTTAGGCCCCTTTAAGAGCACAGATACGCAGTATTTT.

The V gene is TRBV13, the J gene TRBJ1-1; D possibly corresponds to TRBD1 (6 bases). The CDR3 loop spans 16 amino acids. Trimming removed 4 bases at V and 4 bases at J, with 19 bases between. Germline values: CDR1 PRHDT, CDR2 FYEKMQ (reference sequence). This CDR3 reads CASSSWGGRFSTEAFF. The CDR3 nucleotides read TGTGCCAGCAGCTCCTGGGGGGGGCGCTTTAGCACTGAAGCTTTCTTT. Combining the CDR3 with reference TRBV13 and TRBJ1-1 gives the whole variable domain AAGVIQSPRHLIKEKRETATLKCYPIPRHDTVYWYQQGPGQDPQFLISFYEKMQSDKGSIPDRFSAQQFSDYHSELNMSSLELGDSALYFCASSSWGGRFSTEAFFGQGTRLTVV.

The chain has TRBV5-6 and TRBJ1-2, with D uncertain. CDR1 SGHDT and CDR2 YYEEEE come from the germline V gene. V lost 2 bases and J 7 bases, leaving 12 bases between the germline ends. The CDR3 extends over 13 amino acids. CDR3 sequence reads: CASSLDIEGGYTF. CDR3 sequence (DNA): TGTGCCAGCAGCTTAGACATCGAGGGTGGCTACACCTTC.

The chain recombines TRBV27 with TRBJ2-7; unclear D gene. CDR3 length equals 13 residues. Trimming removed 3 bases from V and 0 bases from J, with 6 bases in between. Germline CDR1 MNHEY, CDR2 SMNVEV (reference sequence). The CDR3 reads CASSFRSSYEQYF. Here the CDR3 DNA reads TGTGCCAGCAGTTTTCGGAGCTCCTACGAGCAGTACTTC.

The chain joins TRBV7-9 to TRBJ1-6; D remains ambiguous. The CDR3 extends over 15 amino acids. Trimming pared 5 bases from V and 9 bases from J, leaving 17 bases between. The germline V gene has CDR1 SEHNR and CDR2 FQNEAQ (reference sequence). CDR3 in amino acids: CASSGLRTNISPLHF. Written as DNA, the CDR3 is TGTGCCAGCAGCGGGCTGAGGACTAACATTTCACCCCTCCACTTT.

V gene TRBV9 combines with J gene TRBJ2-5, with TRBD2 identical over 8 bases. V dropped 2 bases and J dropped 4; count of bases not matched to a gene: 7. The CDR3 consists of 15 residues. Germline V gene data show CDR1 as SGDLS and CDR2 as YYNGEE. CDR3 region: CASSVGGAVVETQYF. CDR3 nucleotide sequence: TGTGCCAGCAGCGTCGGGGGGGCTGTGGTAGAGACCCAGTACTTC. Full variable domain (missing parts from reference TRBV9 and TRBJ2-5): DSGVTQTPKHLITATGQRVTLRCSPRSGDLSVYWYQQSLDQGLQFLIQYYNGEERAKGNILERFSAQQFPDLHSELNLSSLELGDSALYFCASSVGGAVVETQYFGPGTRLLVL.

Here the CDR3 reads CASSATSGVQETQYF. The CDR3 region has the DNA TGTGCCAGCAGCGCGACTAGCGGGGTTCAAGAGACCCAGTACTTC. The chain joins TRBV3-1 to TRBJ2-5; 11 bases align to TRBD2. The length of the CDR3 is 15 residues. Per the germline V gene, CDR1 is LGHDT and CDR2 is YNNKEL (reference sequence). V lost 5 bases to trimming and J lost 2 bases; unmatched junction nucleotides: 4.

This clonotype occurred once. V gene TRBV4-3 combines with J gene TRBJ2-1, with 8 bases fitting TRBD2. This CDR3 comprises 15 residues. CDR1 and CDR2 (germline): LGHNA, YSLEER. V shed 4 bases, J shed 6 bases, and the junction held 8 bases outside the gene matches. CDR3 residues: CASSPRLARGNEQFF. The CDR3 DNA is TGCGCCAGCAGCCCGCGACTAGCGCGAGGCAATGAGCAGTTCTTC.